Listed here are 21 T cell receptor beta chains from one sample, sequenced in a study of shared clonotypes between healthy human individuals. Clones were sequenced by immunoSEQ multiplex PCR, and TCRdb holds only the in-frame ones, with some missing. Of 1.5 million to 1.9 million clones listed, about 98% were seen once; the top ten hold roughly 0.45%. The source material was naive CD4+ T cells sorted from blood. Subset specified: CD45RA+ positively selected. The receptors stem from a man aged 30 to 39 in good health.

The chain uses TRBV11-2 and TRBJ2-1; 9 bases are a match to TRBD2. V lost 5 bases to trimming and J lost 13 bases; unmatched junction nucleotides: 9. The CDR3 length is 13 residues. From germline, CDR1 is SGHAT and CDR2 FQNNGV. CDR3 sequence (DNA): TGTGCCAGCAGCAAAGTAGCGGGAGCGGAACAGTTCTTC. Protein sequence: CASSKVAGAEQFF.

A word on this clone: The sample holds other DNA sequences that translate to the same CDR3. V gene TRBV6-5 combines with J gene TRBJ2-5; the match to TRBD2 covers 7 bases. J was trimmed by 5 bases and V by 4 bases; bases with no gene match: 4. From germline, CDR1 is MNHEY and CDR2 SVGAGI. This CDR3 contains 13 residues. This CDR3 is CASSSPGGETQYF. CDR3 DNA sequence: TGTGCCAGCAGTTCGCCCGGGGGGGAGACCCAGTACTTC.

J is TRBJ2-2 and V is TRBV4-3; the D gene is possibly TRBD1 (6 bases). From germline, CDR1 is LGHNA and CDR2 YSLEER. V shed 4 bases and J shed 2 bases, with 11 bases lying between them. The CDR3 consists of 15 residues. CDR3 loop: CASSPGHLNTGELFF. Written as DNA, the CDR3 is TGCGCCAGCAGCCCGGGACACCTTAACACCGGGGAGCTGTTTTTT.

The chain combines TRBV28 with TRBJ2-5; TRBD1 matches 10 bases. This CDR3 has 16 residues. Trimming removed 3 bases from V and 7 bases from J; junction bases left unmatched: 11. Germline assignment: CDR1 MDHEN and CDR2 SYDVKM. The CDR3 DNA reads TGTGCCAGCAGTTTCTCCGGGACAGGGGTCTCGGGGACCCAGTACTTC. Encoded protein: CASSFSGTGVSGTQYF.

V gene TRBV10-3 combines with J gene TRBJ2-7; D call uncertain. Germline CDR1 reads ENHRY; CDR2 reads SYGVKD. V lost 6 bases and J 5 bases, leaving 23 bases between the germline ends. CDR3 length: 16 residues. The CDR3 here is CAIREKVGLPGDEQYF. CDR3 sequence (DNA): TGTGCCATCAGGGAAAAGGTAGGCCTCCCGGGTGACGAGCAGTACTTC.

The rearrangement links TRBV5-1 to TRBJ1-2, with 7 positions matching TRBD1. This CDR3 is built from 16 residues. CDR1 is SGHRS, CDR2 YFSETQ, per germline. Trimming took 2 bases from V and 1 from J; bases not matched to a gene: 8. CDR3 amino acids: CASSLTGAIFNYGYTF. The CDR3 nucleotides are TGCGCCAGCAGCTTAACAGGGGCAATTTTTAACTATGGCTACACCTTC.

The rearrangement joins TRBV18 to TRBJ1-2, with 7 bases that match TRBD1. This CDR3 has 15 amino acids. Germline assignment: CDR1 KGHSH and CDR2 LQKENI. After removal of 0 bases from V and 6 bases from J, the junction contained 7 bases not matched to a gene. The CDR3 region has the DNA TGTGCCAGCTCACCACCTTCTCGACAGGGCCATGGCTACACCTTC. Its protein product is CASSPPSRQGHGYTF.

The DNA of the CDR3 is TGTGCCAGCAGTCGACTCGTGGGGGAGGGGTACGAGCAGTACTTC. The encoded protein is CASSRLVGEGYEQYF. The genes are TRBV6-6 and TRBJ2-7; 7 bases agree with TRBD2. The J segment lost 4 bases and the V segment lost 5 bases, leaving 11 bases of the junction unmatched. Germline-derived CDR1 and CDR2 are MNHNY and SVGAGI (reference sequence). The CDR3 covers 15 residues.

This chain connects TRBV18 to TRBJ2-5, with D unresolved. Per germline, CDR1 KGHSH and CDR2 LQKENI. The ends were cut back, 0 bases at V and 4 bases at J, with 15 bases in the middle. The CDR3 covers 16 residues. This chain's CDR3 is CASSPPSGIGLETQYF. In nucleotides, the CDR3 is TGTGCCAGCTCACCACCGAGTGGGATTGGGTTAGAGACCCAGTACTTC.

This sequence joins TRBV5-4 and TRBJ2-1; 13 bases fit TRBD2. There are 16 residues in the CDR3. With 4 bases clipped from V and 9 bases from J, the junction kept 10 bases outside the gene matches. CDR1 is SGHNT, CDR2 YYREEE, per germline (reference sequence). The CDR3 reads CASSGWTSGSNGEQFF. The CDR3, as DNA: TGTGCCAGCAGCGGGTGGACTAGCGGGAGTAACGGTGAGCAGTTCTTC. Together with reference TRBV5-4 and TRBJ2-1, the CDR3 gives the full variable domain: ETGVTQSPTHLIKTRGQQVTLRCSSQSGHNTVSWYQQALGQGPQFIFQYYREEENGRGNFPPRFSGLQFPNYSSELNVNALELDDSALYLCASSGWTSGSNGEQFFGPGTRLTVL.

The table lists this clone with a count of one. CDR3 DNA sequence: TGTGCCACCAGCAGAACGTCTAGCGGGAGCTCCTACAATGAGCAGTTCTTC. Its protein product is CATSRTSSGSSYNEQFF. The J gene is TRBJ2-1, the V gene TRBV15, with TRBD2 matching over 10 bases. The CDR3 loop spans 17 amino acids. V shed 2 bases and J 0 bases; nucleotides not matched to a gene: 4. Germline V gene lookup returns CDR1 LNHNV and CDR2 YYDKDF (reference sequence).

The V and J genes are TRBV5-1 and TRBJ1-2, with TRBD1 identical over 7 bases. The CDR3 is made up of 12 amino acids. J lost 6 bases, V lost 3 bases, and 2 bases had no gene match. The V gene's germline CDR1 is SGHRS and CDR2 YFSETQ. CDR3 residues: CASSWGTDGYTF. The DNA for the CDR3 is TGCGCCAGCAGCTGGGGGACAGATGGCTACACCTTC.

The chain links TRBV7-2 to TRBJ1-4, with D possibly being TRBD1 (5 bases). The germline CDR1 and CDR2 sequences are SGHTA and FQGNSA. Trimming removed 3 bases from V and 4 bases from J, with 15 bases in between. The CDR3 is made up of 16 amino acids. In DNA form, the CDR3 reads TGTGCCAGCAGCTTGCTTTTGCCGGGACTTAATGAAAAACTGTTTTTT. Translated, it gives CASSLLLPGLNEKLFF.

The V call is TRBV10-3, the J call TRBJ2-5; D is uncertain. Germline CDR1 and CDR2: ENHRY and SYGVKD. V lost 3 bases and J 3 bases, leaving 8 bases between the germline ends. This CDR3 region has 13 residues. The CDR3 region has the DNA TGTGCCATCAGTGATGGGAATGAAGAGACCCAGTACTTC. Its protein product is CAISDGNEETQYF.

The rearrangement uses TRBV6-6 and TRBJ2-2, with TRBD2 as a possible D gene (5 bases). Germline CDR1 reads MNHNY; CDR2 reads SVGAGI (reference sequence). This CDR3 is 13 amino acids long. Trimming took 5 bases from V and 8 from J, leaving 12 bases between them. This chain's CDR3 is CASSPPGDGELFF. DNA of the CDR3: TGTGCCAGCAGTCCACCCGGGGATGGGGAGCTGTTTTTT.

The V gene is TRBV29-1, the J gene TRBJ2-7, with TRBD2 identical over 11 bases. V was pared by 4 bases and J by 3 bases, with 17 bases of the junction left unmatched. The length of the CDR3 is 18 residues. Germline V gene lookup returns CDR1 SQVTM and CDR2 ANQGSEA. In DNA, the CDR3 is TGCAGCGTTGCCGGGCCCGGGCTTAGCGGGAGGGCCCTCTACGAGCAGTACTTC. Translation: CSVAGPGLSGRALYEQYF.

The V call is TRBV5-4, the J call TRBJ1-2, with D maybe TRBD1 (6 bases). The CDR3 has 13 residues. Trimming shortened V by 4 bases and J by 8 bases, and 15 bases separated the two germline ends. Germline lookup yields CDR1 SGHNT and CDR2 YYREEE (reference sequence). CDR3 DNA: TGTGCCAGCAGCCGACAGGTCCTTCAAGGCTACACCTTC. This gives the protein CASSRQVLQGYTF.

This clone was observed once. The gene calls are TRBV25-1 and TRBJ2-1, with 12 positions matching TRBD2. The CDR3 is made up of 15 amino acids. The trim removed 6 bases at V and 2 bases at J, leaving 2 bases unmatched. Germline-derived CDR1 and CDR2 are MGHDK and SYGVNS. CDR3 residues: CASSRTSGTYNEQFF. CDR3 bases: TGTGCCAGCAGCCGGACTAGCGGGACCTACAATGAGCAGTTCTTC.

The V gene is TRBV18, the J gene TRBJ1-3; D is possibly TRBD1 (5 bases). The CDR3 has 15 residues. Germline V lookup: CDR1 KGHSH, CDR2 LQKENI. V lost 6 bases to trimming and J lost 0 bases, with 12 bases between them. CDR3 amino acids: CASSASRDSGNTIYF. The CDR3 nucleotides read TGTGCCAGCTCGGCCTCCAGGGACTCTGGAAACACCATATATTTT. Combining the CDR3 with reference TRBV18 and TRBJ1-3 gives the whole variable domain NAGVMQNPRHLVRRRGQEARLRCSPMKGHSHVYWYRQLPEEGLKFMVYLQKENIIDESGMPKERFSAEFPKEGPSILRIQQVVRGDSAAYFCASSASRDSGNTIYFGEGSWLTVV.

This chain connects TRBV5-1 to TRBJ2-2, with 9 bases that match TRBD2. The V gene's germline CDR1 is SGHRS and CDR2 YFSETQ. V was pared by 0 bases and J by 7 bases, with 7 bases of the junction left unmatched. This CDR3 comprises 16 residues. The CDR3 sequence is CASSLDTSGLVGELFF. Here the CDR3 DNA reads TGCGCCAGCAGCTTGGATACTAGCGGGCTTGTCGGGGAGCTGTTTTTT. Complete variable domain (other parts from reference TRBV5-1 and TRBJ2-2): KAGVTQTPRYLIKTRGQQVTLSCSPISGHRSVSWYQQTPGQGLQFLFEYFSETQRNKGNFPGRFSGRQFSNSRSEMNVSTLELGDSALYLCASSLDTSGLVGELFFGEGSRLTVL.

CDR3 in amino acids: CASSGNRGTETQYF. CDR3 sequence (DNA): TGCGCCAGCAGTGGGAACAGGGGAACGGAGACCCAGTACTTC. The chain employs TRBV10-1 and TRBJ2-5, with TRBD1 identical over 7 bases. The V segment lost 4 bases and the J segment 5 bases; nucleotides outside the gene matches: 7. Germline CDR1 WNHNN, CDR2 SYGVQD (reference sequence). CDR3 length equals 14 residues.